This T cell receptor beta chain was retrieved from a study of CXCR3-negative and CXCR3-positive naive CD8 T cells. The V gene's germline CDR1 is LNHNV and CDR2 YYDKDF (reference sequence). This CDR3 region has 14 residues. The study made its TRB cDNA libraries by 5' RACE, adding UMI labels. TCRdb re-analyzed the 5' RACE reads; it lists each CDR3 protein once, without DNA. The sample is made up of about 130,000 distinct CDR3 sequences, and the top ten hold approximately 0.51% of it. The sequence was obtained from a human donor in good health. Some clones in this sample may be carry-over from other donors' samples. This chain uses TRBV15 with TRBJ2-3. Material for sequencing was naive CXCR3- CD8+ T cells from blood. Subset indicated: CD45RO-CCR7+CD27+CD95- naive CD8+ T cells lacking CXCR3 (TNR3-). The CDR3 sequence: CATSRDSTTDTQYF.